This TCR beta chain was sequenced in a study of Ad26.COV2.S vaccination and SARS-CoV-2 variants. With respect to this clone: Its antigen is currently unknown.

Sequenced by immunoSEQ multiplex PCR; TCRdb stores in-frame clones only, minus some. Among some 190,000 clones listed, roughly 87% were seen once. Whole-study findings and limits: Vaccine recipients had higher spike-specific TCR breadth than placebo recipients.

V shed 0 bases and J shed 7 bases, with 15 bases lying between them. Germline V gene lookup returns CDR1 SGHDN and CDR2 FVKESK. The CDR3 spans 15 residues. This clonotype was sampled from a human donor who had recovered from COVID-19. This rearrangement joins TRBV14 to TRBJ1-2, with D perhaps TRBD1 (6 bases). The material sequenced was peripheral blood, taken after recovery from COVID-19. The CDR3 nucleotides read TGTGCCAGCAGCCAAGATCCCAGGGGCTCTGTTGGCTACACCTTC. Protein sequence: CASSQDPRGSVGYTF.